Shown below are 5 T cell receptor beta chains from a single sample sequenced in a study of CD8 T cells in Susac syndrome. An input of about 0.45 to 1 ug of RNA was subjected to reverse transcription using random hexamers. From the immunoSEQ multiplex PCR reads, TCRdb called clonotypes with MiXCR, one entry per CDR3 protein. This sample has 250,000 to 300,000 distinct CDR3 sequences, with 75% to 90% found just once. Material for sequencing was CD8+ T cells from PBMCs. The source of these receptors is a human donor with multiple sclerosis.

The CDR3 sequence is CATSDTYGDSQRTQYF. The CDR3 nucleotides are TGTGCCACCAGTGACACCTATGGGGACTCTCAGAGGACCCAGTACTTC. The rearrangement joins TRBV24-1 to TRBJ2-5; D is perhaps TRBD2 (6 bases). Germline loops: CDR1 KGHDR, CDR2 SFDVKD. The ends were cut back, 4 bases at V and 7 bases at J, with 21 bases in the middle. The CDR3 loop spans 16 amino acids.

J is TRBJ1-6 and V is TRBV30; D uncertain. Deletions cut 4 bases from V and 9 bases from J, with 13 bases between. The CDR3 covers 13 residues. Germline lookup yields CDR1 GTSNPN and CDR2 SVGIG (reference sequence). CDR3 protein: CAWTWRDTSPLHF. The DNA for the CDR3 is TGTGCCTGGACATGGCGGGATACTTCACCCCTCCACTTT.

The chain recombines TRBV20-1 with TRBJ2-5, with D possibly being TRBD2 (6 bases). V was cut by 3 bases and J by 5 bases, with 13 bases left in between. Looked up from germline, CDR1 is DFQATT and CDR2 is SNEGSKA (reference sequence). CDR3 length equals 13 residues. The CDR3 here is CSARPWGEETQYF. The CDR3 nucleotides are TGCAGTGCTAGGCCCTGGGGGGAGGAGACCCAGTACTTC.

This chain links TRBV7-9 with TRBJ2-1, with TRBD2 matching 7 bases. Germline V gene sequence: CDR1 SEHNR, CDR2 FQNEAQ (reference sequence). V shed 1 base, J shed 5 bases, and the junction held 8 bases outside the gene matches. This CDR3 spans 16 amino acids. DNA for the CDR3: TGTGCCAGCAGCTTAGTACTAGCGTCGACGGACAATGAGCAGTTCTTC. It is translated as CASSLVLASTDNEQFF.

This clonotype was seen only once. This chain joins TRBV15 and TRBJ2-1; the D is unclear. Germline V gives CDR1 LNHNV, CDR2 YYDKDF (reference sequence). Trimming pared 0 bases from V and 8 bases from J, leaving 8 bases between. This CDR3 contains 13 residues. The CDR3 sequence: CATSRDVTDEQFF. The CDR3 bases are TGTGCCACCAGCAGAGATGTTACCGATGAGCAGTTCTTC.